The 22 T cell receptor beta chains given below trace back to one sample, sequenced in a study of T cell repertoires in cytomegalovirus infection. A single record per CDR3 protein comes from TCRdb applying MiXCR to the reads. The data hold around 740,000 distinct CDR3 sequences, with approximately 34% observed a single time. Sequencing was performed on PBMCs. The source of these receptors is a human donor in good health (CMV status not recorded). Some clones in this sample may be carry-over from other donors' samples.

This clonotype occurred a few times. The V call is TRBV19, the J call TRBJ2-3; no clear D gene. Germline V gene lookup returns CDR1 LNHDA and CDR2 SQIVND (reference sequence). The CDR3 runs 14 residues. V dropped 1 base and J dropped 0 bases, with 5 bases sitting between them. The CDR3 sequence is CASSIVRSTDTQYF. CDR3 bases: TGTGCCAGTAGTATAGTCCGGAGCACAGATACGCAGTATTTT. Full variable domain (remainder filled in from reference TRBV19 and TRBJ2-3): DGGITQSPKYLFRKEGQNVTLSCEQNLNHDAMYWYRQDPGQGLRLIYYSQIVNDFQKGDIAEGYSVSREKKESFPLTVTSAQKNPTAFYLCASSIVRSTDTQYFGPGTRLTVL.

This clonotype was observed a handful of times. The chain employs TRBV12-3 or TRBV12-4 and TRBJ1-1, with D possibly being TRBD1 (6 bases). This CDR3 region has 13 residues. V lost 6 bases to trimming and J lost 4 bases, with 12 bases between them. CDR3 sequence: CASRGPGATEAFF. Here the CDR3 DNA reads TGTGCCAGCAGGGGGCCAGGGGCCACTGAAGCTTTCTTT.

This clonotype was recorded at least ten times. The chain employs TRBV7-8 and TRBJ1-2; a possible D gene is TRBD1 (6 bases). The CDR3 sequence is 19 residues long. The V gene lost 5 bases and the J gene lost 1 base, with 26 bases spanning the gap. Germline values: CDR1 SGHVS, CDR2 FQNEAQ. The DNA of the CDR3 is TGTGCCAGCAGCCTCAATACGGGACACCCTGGGAGAAATAACTATGGCTACACCTTC. Residues: CASSLNTGHPGRNNYGYTF.

This clonotype occurred a few times. DNA for the CDR3: TGTGCCATCAGTGAGATTGAGGGGTGGGAGCAGTACTTC. Protein sequence: CAISEIEGWEQYF. The rearrangement uses TRBV10-3 and TRBJ2-7; the D gene could be TRBD1 or TRBD2 (5 bases each). The germline CDR1 and CDR2 sequences are ENHRY and SYGVKD. This CDR3 region has 13 residues. The V and J ends lost 2 bases and 7 bases respectively, with 12 bases between them.

This clonotype appeared once. V usage is TRBV4-1 and J usage is TRBJ1-4; D not resolved. Trimming cost V 1 base and J 12 bases, with 12 bases left between them. In germline, CDR1 is MGHRA, CDR2 YSYEKL. The CDR3 covers 13 residues. The chain's CDR3 is CASSQAEGKQLFF. The DNA for the CDR3 is TGCGCCAGCAGCCAAGCTGAAGGGAAGCAACTGTTTTTT.

Comments on this clonotype: The junction differs from germline at one of its ends, possibly a read error. This rearrangement joins TRBV12-3 or TRBV12-4 to TRBJ2-5, with TRBD1 as a possible D gene (5 bases). The CDR3 consists of 15 residues. This CDR3 reads CASPQGSGFQETQSF. The DNA of the CDR3 is TGTGCCAGCCCCCAGGGATCGGGTTTCCAAGAGACCCAGTCCTTC.

The J gene is TRBJ2-1, the V gene TRBV19, with 12 nucleotides matching TRBD1. The CDR3 length is 15 residues. V shed 6 bases and J 8 bases; nucleotides not matched to a gene: 8. The germline V gene encodes CDR1 LNHDA and CDR2 SQIVND (reference sequence). Written as DNA, the CDR3 is TGTGCCAGTAGACCTTGGGACAGGGGGCAGGATGAGCAGTTCTTC. Protein product: CASRPWDRGQDEQFF.

In its sample, this clonotype was seen a few times. V usage is TRBV3-1 and J usage is TRBJ1-1; D remains unclear. CDR3 length equals 15 residues. V lost 0 bases, J lost 4 bases, and 12 bases lay in between. CDR1 and CDR2 (germline): LGHDT, YNNKEL (reference sequence). Here the CDR3 DNA reads TGTGCCAGCAGCCAAGAAGACACCCGATTCACTGAAGCTTTCTTT. It encodes CASSQEDTRFTEAFF.

This chain joins TRBV28 and TRBJ1-1; 7 nucleotides line up with TRBD1. Losses at the gene ends were 5 bases for V and 1 base for J; bases not matched to a gene: 7. CDR1 and CDR2 from the germline V gene are MDHEN and SYDVKM. The CDR3 has 15 amino acids. The CDR3 DNA is TGTGCCAGCAGTCTTCCGGGACAGAAGAACACTGAAGCTTTCTTT. Its protein is CASSLPGQKNTEAFF.

This rearrangement joins TRBV15 to TRBJ2-1; D not resolved. Germline CDR1 LNHNV, CDR2 YYDKDF (reference sequence). The CDR3 length is 14 residues. V lost 0 bases and J 9 bases, leaving 12 bases between the germline ends. The CDR3 nucleotides are TGTGCCACCAGCAGAGACGGGCCTCCCGCTGAGCAGTTCTTC. It translates to CATSRDGPPAEQFF.

This chain connects TRBV6-1 to TRBJ1-5; no firm D call. Trimming took 6 bases from V and 5 from J, leaving 11 bases between them. This CDR3 has 13 amino acids. Germline loops: CDR1 MNHNS, CDR2 SASEGT. CDR3 nucleotide sequence: TGTGCCAGCAGCGAAACTACCTATCAGCCCCAGCATTTT. Its translation is CASSETTYQPQHF.

The chain recombines TRBV20-1 with TRBJ2-3; 15 nucleotides agree with TRBD2. The CDR3 extends over 20 amino acids. Losses at the gene ends were 5 bases for V and 5 bases for J; bases not matched to a gene: 20. Germline CDR1 is DFQATT and CDR2 is SNEGSKA (reference sequence). CDR3 nucleotides: TGCAGTGCTCACTACCCCGGACTAGCGGGAGGGCCGTCGGGGGGAGATACGCAGTATTTT. Amino acid sequence: CSAHYPGLAGGPSGGDTQYF.

The chain uses TRBV12-3 or TRBV12-4 and TRBJ2-3; possible D gene TRBD2, 6 bases. The CDR3 runs to 12 residues. V gave up 7 bases and J gave up 6 bases, with 11 bases separating them. CDR3 sequence (DNA): TGTGCCAGCACCATGGGAGGCGATACGCAGTATTTT. The encoded protein is CASTMGGDTQYF.

In this sample, this clonotype turned up a few times. The rearrangement uses TRBV7-2 and TRBJ1-2; D not resolved. Per the germline V gene, CDR1 is SGHTA and CDR2 is FQGNSA. The V end was cut by 5 bases, the J end by 5 bases, with 15 bases between. The CDR3 sequence is 14 residues long. This chain's CDR3 is CASSVSGREYGYTF. DNA for the CDR3: TGTGCCAGCAGCGTGTCCGGGAGGGAATATGGCTACACCTTC.

J is TRBJ2-7 and V is TRBV7-4, with TRBD1 as a possible D gene (6 bases). Per the germline V gene, CDR1 is SGHVT and CDR2 is SQSDAQ. V lost 4 bases and J 5 bases, leaving 21 bases between the germline ends. The CDR3 sequence is 16 residues long. In DNA form, the CDR3 reads TGTGCCAGCAGCTCCCCCTATACCAGGGGAATGGACGAGCAGTACTTC. Protein product: CASSSPYTRGMDEQYF.

The V call is TRBV5-1, the J call TRBJ2-5; 12 bases agree with TRBD1. The V segment lost 6 bases and the J segment 3 bases; nucleotides outside the gene matches: 12. There are 17 residues in the CDR3. CDR1 SGHRS and CDR2 YFSETQ come from the germline V gene. This CDR3 reads CASNKVQGQGAKETQYF. The CDR3 nucleotides are TGCGCCAGCAACAAAGTGCAGGGACAGGGGGCGAAAGAGACCCAGTACTTC.

This clonotype was seen just once. The chain couples TRBV6-2 or TRBV6-3 to TRBJ2-7, with TRBD2 matching 11 bases. CDR1 and CDR2 (germline): MNHEY, SVGEGT. Germline trimming cut 5 bases from V and 7 bases from J; bases unmatched to any gene: 16. The CDR3 covers 17 residues. The CDR3 loop reads CASSEIAGGLAAREQYF. CDR3 DNA sequence: TGTGCCAGCAGTGAGATAGCGGGAGGGCTCGCGGCGCGGGAGCAGTACTTC.

The chain uses TRBV7-9 and TRBJ2-2; D possibly corresponds to TRBD2 (5 bases). The CDR3 loop spans 16 amino acids. V was trimmed by 0 bases and J by 0 bases, leaving 8 bases between them. Germline V gene sequence: CDR1 SEHNR, CDR2 FQNEAQ (reference sequence). DNA for the CDR3: TGTGCCAGCAGCTTAGCGGTGGGAGCGAACACCGGGGAGCTGTTTTTT. Translation gives CASSLAVGANTGELFF.

The V call is TRBV28, the J call TRBJ1-2; the match to TRBD1 covers 8 bases. Germline V gives CDR1 MDHEN, CDR2 SYDVKM. The CDR3 is 13 residues long. With V trimmed by 6 bases and J by 10 bases, 10 bases remained unmatched. The CDR3 loop reads CASSTGGSRVYTF. CDR3 DNA: TGTGCCAGCAGCACAGGGGGTTCCCGGGTCTACACCTTC.

This clonotype was counted between two and nine times. V gene TRBV7-2 combines with J gene TRBJ2-3, with TRBD2 matching 12 bases. V was clipped by 3 bases and J by 3 bases; unmatched bases: 7. The CDR3 runs to 17 residues. Germline-derived CDR1 and CDR2 are SGHTA and FQGNSA. The DNA for the CDR3 is TGTGCCAGCAGCTTCAGGGCTAGCGGGGGGGAAACAGATACGCAGTATTTT. It encodes CASSFRASGGETDTQYF.

The CDR3 loop reads CASSYEMTSMGELFF. DNA for the CDR3: TGTGCCAGCAGTTACGAGATGACTAGCATGGGGGAGCTGTTTTTT. The chain recombines TRBV6-2 or TRBV6-3 with TRBJ2-2; 7 bases are shared with TRBD2. Germline V gives CDR1 MNHEY, CDR2 SVGEGT. CDR3 length: 15 amino acids. V was pared by 2 bases and J by 8 bases, with 8 bases of the junction left unmatched.

This clonotype was found a few times. The genes are TRBV7-9 and TRBJ2-3; 9 nucleotides agree with TRBD2. CDR3 length equals 16 residues. From germline, CDR1 is SEHNR and CDR2 FQNEAQ (reference sequence). J lost 3 bases, V lost 5 bases, and 9 bases had no gene match. CDR3: CASSPRTSVRTDTQYF. For the CDR3, the DNA is TGTGCCAGCAGCCCTCGGACTAGCGTGAGGACAGATACGCAGTATTTT. The variable domain in full, completed from reference TRBV7-9 and TRBJ2-3, reads DTGVSQNPRHKITKRGQNVTFRCDPISEHNRLYWYRQTLGQGPEFLTYFQNEAQLEKSRLLSDRFSAERPKGSFSTLEIQRTEQGDSAMYLCASSPRTSVRTDTQYFGPGTRLTVL.